What follows describes a single T cell receptor (beta chain). Primers for the PCR totalled 60 Vbeta and 13 Jbeta. The table came from immunoSEQ multiplex PCR; TCRdb's copy has only in-frame clones and leaves some out. The table has some 200,000 clones, over 70% seen once; the top ten hold roughly 0.71%. This entry comes from a study of cytomegalovirus exposure and HLA in healthy donors. Whole-study context: Counted in an early data release were approximately 80 million unique TCRs from HLA-typed donors.

The TCR comes from a boy aged 2 to 10 in good health and CMV-seronegative. Source material: PBMCs.

The CDR3 region is CASSYSGGGSGSGQYF. CDR3 nucleotide sequence: TGTGCCAGCAGTTACTCGGGGGGGGGTAGCGGGAGTGGGCAGTACTTC. This chain uses TRBV6-5 with TRBJ2-7; 9 positions match TRBD2. V lost 0 bases, J lost 9 bases, and 12 bases stayed unmatched. CDR3 size: 16 residues. Germline V gene sequence: CDR1 MNHEY, CDR2 SVGAGI.